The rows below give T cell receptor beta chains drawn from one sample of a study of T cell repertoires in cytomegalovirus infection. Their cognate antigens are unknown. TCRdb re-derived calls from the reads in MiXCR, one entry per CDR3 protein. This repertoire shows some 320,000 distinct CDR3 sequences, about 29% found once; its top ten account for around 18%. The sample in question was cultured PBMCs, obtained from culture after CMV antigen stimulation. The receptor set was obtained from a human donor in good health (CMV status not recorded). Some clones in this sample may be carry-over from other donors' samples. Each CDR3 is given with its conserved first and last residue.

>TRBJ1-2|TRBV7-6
CAYQGQMYGYTF
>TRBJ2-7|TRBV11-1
CASSPSGLSYEQYF
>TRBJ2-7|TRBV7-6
CASSLRNAYEQYF
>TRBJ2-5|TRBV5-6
CASSLEYSGETQYF
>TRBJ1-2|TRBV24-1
CATSDSPGYGGYTF
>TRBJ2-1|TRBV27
CASRPAGGAYNEQFF
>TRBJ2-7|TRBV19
CASSSGQGVTYEQYF
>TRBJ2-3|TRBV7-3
CASSLEYTDTQYF
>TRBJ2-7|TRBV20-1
CSARVGQITYEQYF
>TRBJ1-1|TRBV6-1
CASLFGTMNTEAFF
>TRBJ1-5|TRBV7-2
CASSLGSGLNQPQHF
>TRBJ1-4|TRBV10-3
CAISESIGTEKLFF
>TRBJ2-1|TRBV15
CATGILGLAGDEQFF
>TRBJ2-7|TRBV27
CASSLFVGETYEQYF
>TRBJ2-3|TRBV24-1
CATSPLLAGRTDTQYF
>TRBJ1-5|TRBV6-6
CASTSPRLVTNQPQHF
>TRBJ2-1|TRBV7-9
CASSPRGGGASYNEQFF
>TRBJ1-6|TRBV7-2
CASSSTGMNTSPLHF
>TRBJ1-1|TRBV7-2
CASSLRQAGEAFF
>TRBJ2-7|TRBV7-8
CASSLLSLRGPYEQYF
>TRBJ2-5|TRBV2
CASNKNGGQETQYF
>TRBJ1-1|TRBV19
CASSTDRGGLGGYTEAFF
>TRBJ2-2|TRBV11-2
CASSLGATGELFF
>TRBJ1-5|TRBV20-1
CSATRGRGNQPQHF
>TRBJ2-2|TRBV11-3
CASSLRGSGTGELFF
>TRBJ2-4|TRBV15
CATLGIPKNIQYF
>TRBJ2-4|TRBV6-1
CASNPSDRGDIQYF
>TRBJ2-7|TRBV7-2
CASSFTHGGLAEPSPSYEQYF